A selection of T cell receptor beta chains follows, all from one sample in a study of early T cells in non-severe SARS-CoV-2 infection. TCRdb re-analysed the 5' RACE reads in MiXCR, keeping a single row per CDR3 protein. The table includes around 49,000 distinct CDR3 sequences, roughly 4.5% detected once. The sequenced sample was whole blood. The source of these receptors is an adult who was a healthcare worker with PCR-confirmed SARS-CoV-2 infection or an uninfected control (not recorded which). Each CDR3 is given without its conserved first and last residue. Clone size appears in some rows only: once, few, many, or a class for an expanded clone.

abundance | j_gene | v_gene | CDR3aa
many | TRBJ2-7 | TRBV11-2 | ASSLYQGSYEQY
many | TRBJ2-5 | TRBV7-2 | ASSLAGLQYGTQY
few | TRBJ2-3 | TRBV7-6 | ASSPGGWRGPTDTQY
NA | TRBJ2-7 | TRBV30 | AWSVKVREQY
many | TRBJ1-1 | TRBV5-1 | ASSLEGPTEAF
many | TRBJ2-7 | TRBV20-1 | SAKNPSLDEQY
many | TRBJ2-2 | TRBV18 | ASSPGQENTGELF
many | TRBJ2-7 | TRBV5-1 | ASSSSKTGLATNLGIAQY
few | TRBJ2-3 | TRBV5-8 | ASSPRDGVTSTDTQY
few | TRBJ2-1 | TRBV12-3/TRBV12-4 | ASARVLSSYNEQF
many | TRBJ2-1 | TRBV6-2/TRBV6-3 | ASSYLANEQF
many | TRBJ1-1 | TRBV29-1 | SVDTGRTTEAF
NA | TRBJ1-1 | TRBV6-5 | ASSRTGFGTEAF
many | TRBJ1-2 | TRBV6-2/TRBV6-3 | ASKKGANYGYT